This T cell receptor beta chain was retrieved from a study of blood T cell repertoires in COVID-19. The data were produced by immunoSEQ multiplex PCR, yet TCRdb's version contains in-frame clones alone and is incomplete. Of around 250,000 clones in the sample, 88% were seen once. Assignment of participants to cohorts was predicated upon participant-reported clinical history. V was shortened by 2 bases and J by 1 base, with 6 bases between the two germline ends. The CDR3 spans 13 residues. Germline V CDR1 and CDR2: MNHNS, SASEGT. In this sample, this clone turned up a few times. The sequenced material came from PBMCs or T cells enriched from blood (not recorded which). The chain recombines TRBV6-1 with TRBJ2-7; D is unclear. The source is a woman aged 40 to 49 with acute COVID-19. CDR3 protein: CASSERGSYEQYF. The DNA for the CDR3 is TGTGCCAGCAGTGAAAGAGGATCCTACGAGCAGTACTTC.